This T cell receptor (beta chain) was obtained from a study of T-cell reconstitution after alpha-beta-depleted transplantation in children. Germline-derived CDR1 and CDR2 are SQVTM and ANQGSEA. The CDR3 length is 14 residues. V lost 6 bases, J lost 3 bases, and 14 bases lay in between. This clonotype was seen at least ten times. Unique molecular identifiers featured in how the TCRbeta library was prepared. From the PCR reads, TCRdb called clonotypes with MiXCR, one entry per CDR3 protein. Of 350,000 to 450,000 distinct CDR3 sequences in the sample, about a fifth are singletons; the top ten hold around 3.9%.

The chain uses TRBV29-1 and TRBJ2-2; possibly TRBD1 or TRBD2 for D (5 bases each). The sequences come from PBMCs from the stem cell graft donor, collected from the stem cell graft. The sequence was obtained from a human donor who donated a stem cell graft to a child with acute myeloid leukemia. The CDR3, as DNA: TGCAGCGTGGCTCTCGGGACCTACACCGGGGAGCTGTTTTTT. Amino acids: CSVALGTYTGELFF.